This is a list of T cell receptor beta chains from one sample in a study of T cell responses to AZD1222 COVID-19 vaccine. Method: immunoSEQ multiplex PCR; TCRdb's copy keeps in-frame clones and lacks some. The table has around 150,000 clones, about 91% seen once; the top ten hold under 2.5%. The specimen was peripheral blood, collected on day 0 of AZD1222 vaccination. All receptors come from an adult in good health. CDR3s include the opening cysteine and the closing phenylalanine or tryptophan. A D gene is named only where the DNA matches it firmly. Clone size is given for some rows only: seen once, a few or many times, or a class if the clone is expanded.

J,D,size,V,DNA,CDR3
TRBJ1-4,.,.,TRBV4-3,TGCGCCAGCAGCCAAGATGAACAGATAGCAACTAATGAAAAACTGTTTTTT,CASSQDEQIATNEKLFF
TRBJ2-1,TRBD2,.,TRBV5-1,TGCGCCAGCAGCTTGGCTGGCGGGGGTTACAATGAGCAGTTCTTC,CASSLAGGGYNEQFF
TRBJ2-7,.,.,TRBV3-1/TRBV3-2,TGTGCCAGCAGCCAAGGGGTGGGGTACGAGCAGTACTTC,CASSQGVGYEQYF
TRBJ2-5,.,.,TRBV6-1,TGTGCCAGCAGTGACATCGGTGGGCAAGAGACCCAGTACTTC,CASSDIGGQETQYF
TRBJ2-3,TRBD2,once,TRBV6-2/TRBV6-3,TGTGCCAGCAGTTACTCGTCCCTAGCGGGGGGGCGGCTCCAAAGCACAGATACGCAGTATTTT,CASSYSSLAGGRLQSTDTQYF
TRBJ2-2,.,.,TRBV5-1,TGCGCCAGCAGCTGGAGGGTGGGCACCGGGGAGCTGTTTTTT,CASSWRVGTGELFF
TRBJ2-1,.,.,TRBV2,TGTGCCAGCAGGAAGAGTTTGGCGGTGGGCTTGAATGAGCAGTTCTTC,CASRKSLAVGLNEQFF
TRBJ2-2,.,.,TRBV5-8,TGTGCCAGCAGCGTAGCCCGGGACGGTCTTCCCGGGGAGCTGTTTTTT,CASSVARDGLPGELFF
TRBJ2-7,.,.,TRBV18,TGTGCCAGCTCACCACCGAGCTCCTACGAGCAGTACTTC,CASSPPSSYEQYF
TRBJ2-1,.,few,TRBV7-2,TGTGCCAGCAGCCTCCTTGGACAGTACAATGAGCAGTTCTTC,CASSLLGQYNEQFF
TRBJ2-1,TRBD2,.,TRBV7-3,TGTGCCAGCAGCTCGACTAGCGGGAGTGATGAGCAGTTCTTC,CASSSTSGSDEQFF
TRBJ2-7,.,once,TRBV18,TGTGCCAGCTCACCCTCCTCCTCCTACGAGCAGTACTTC,CASSPSSSYEQYF
TRBJ2-2,.,.,TRBV14,TGTGCCAGCAGCGTAAGACCCAGCGCGAACACCGGGGAGCTGTTTTTT,CASSVRPSANTGELFF
TRBJ2-5,TRBD1,.,TRBV6-5,TGTGCCACCCAAAGACAGGGACAAAAAGGCGAGACCCAGTACTTC,CATQRQGQKGETQYF
TRBJ1-2,.,.,TRBV3-1/TRBV3-2,TGTGCCAGCAGCCAATTAAGGGCCGGCGGCGGCTACACCTTC,CASSQLRAGGGYTF
TRBJ1-1,.,.,TRBV27,TGTGCCAGCAGTTTGGTAGGGTCCACTGAAGCTTTCTTT,CASSLVGSTEAFF
TRBJ2-1,.,.,TRBV5-1,TGCGCCAGCAGCTTGGACAGCTTGAATGAGCAGTTCTTC,CASSLDSLNEQFF
TRBJ1-2,.,.,TRBV14,TGTGCCAGCAGCATTACCGGGGCCAAGGTGTCCTATGGCTACACCTTC,CASSITGAKVSYGYTF
TRBJ1-4,.,.,TRBV11-1,TGTGCCAGAGGGGGGGCGTTCGCAACTAATGAAAAACTGTTTTTT,CARGGAFATNEKLFF
TRBJ2-7,.,.,TRBV27,TGTGCCAGCAGTAAAGAGAGGCTAGCTGAGGCCTACGAGCAGTACTTC,CASSKERLAEAYEQYF
TRBJ2-3,TRBD2,.,TRBV4-2,TGTGCCAGCAGCGAGGGACTAGCGGGGGGGGTAGATACGCAGTATTTT,CASSEGLAGGVDTQYF
TRBJ1-4,.,few,TRBV7-9,TGTGCCAGCAGCCGAATCAAAACCGCAGGGGTGTCTGAAAAACTGTTTTTT,CASSRIKTAGVSEKLFF
TRBJ1-2,.,.,TRBV29-1,TGCAGCGTCGGACAGCAGCCCAACTATGGCTACACCTTC,CSVGQQPNYGYTF
TRBJ2-1,.,.,TRBV2,TGTGCCAGCAAGGCTAACGACAATGAGCAGTTCTTC,CASKANDNEQFF
TRBJ2-7,TRBD1,.,TRBV10-3,TGTGCCGCCCAAACGGGACAGGGGGCCTACGAGCAGTACTTC,CAAQTGQGAYEQYF
TRBJ2-6,TRBD1,.,TRBV19,TGTGCCAGTAGTATAAAAGGACAGGGGAAGTATGGGGCCAACGTCCTGACTTTC,CASSIKGQGKYGANVLTF